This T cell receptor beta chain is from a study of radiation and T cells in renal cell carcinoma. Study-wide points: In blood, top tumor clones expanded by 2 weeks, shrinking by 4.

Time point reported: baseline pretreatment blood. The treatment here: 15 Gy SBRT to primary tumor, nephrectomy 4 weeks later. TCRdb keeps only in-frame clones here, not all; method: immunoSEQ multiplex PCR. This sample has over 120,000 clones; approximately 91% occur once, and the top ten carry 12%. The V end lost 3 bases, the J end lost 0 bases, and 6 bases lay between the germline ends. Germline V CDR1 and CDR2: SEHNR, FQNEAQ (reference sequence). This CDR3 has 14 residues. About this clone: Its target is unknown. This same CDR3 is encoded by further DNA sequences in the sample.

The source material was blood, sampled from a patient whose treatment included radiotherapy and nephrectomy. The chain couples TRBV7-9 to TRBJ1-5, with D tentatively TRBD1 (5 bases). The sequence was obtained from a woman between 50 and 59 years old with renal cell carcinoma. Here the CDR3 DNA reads TGTGCCAGCAGCTTGAGGGGTAGCAATCAGCCCCAGCATTTT. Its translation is CASSLRGSNQPQHF.